A selection of T cell receptor beta chains follows, all from one sample in a study of cytomegalovirus exposure and HLA in healthy donors. Measured with immunoSEQ multiplex PCR; TCRdb has only the in-frame clones, and not every one. The sample consists of 90,000 to 120,000 clones, 77% of them appearing once. The sequenced material came from PBMCs. The receptors shown here come from a male donor in good health and CMV-seronegative. CDR3s include the opening cysteine and the closing phenylalanine or tryptophan. D genes are given only for firm matches. Clone size is given for some rows only: seen once, a few or many times, or a class if the clone is expanded.

>TRBD2|TRBJ2-3|once|TRBV2
CASKSLAGSGDTQYF
TGTGCCAGCAAGAGTTTAGCGGGGTCTGGGGATACGCAGTATTTT
>NA|TRBJ2-2|NA|TRBV6-1
CASSEVANTGELFF
TGTGCCAGCAGTGAAGTGGCCAACACCGGGGAGCTGTTTTTT
>TRBD1|TRBJ1-3|NA|TRBV18
CASSTGTAGNTIYF
TGTGCCAGCTCAACTGGGACAGCTGGAAACACCATATATTTT
>NA|TRBJ1-3|few|TRBV2
CASSLRVFSGNTIYF
TGTGCCAGCAGCCTTCGGGTCTTCTCTGGAAACACCATATATTTT
>NA|TRBJ1-3|NA|TRBV6-1
CASSEGRGYFGNTIYF
TGTGCCAGCAGTGAAGGGCGGGGGTACTTTGGAAACACCATATATTTT
>NA|TRBJ1-1|NA|TRBV7-9
CASSSTRTDNTEAFF
TGTGCCAGCAGCTCGACCCGGACAGATAACACTGAAGCTTTCTTT
>NA|TRBJ1-5|NA|TRBV27
CASSLRGLGNQPQHF
TGTGCCAGCAGTTTACGGGGGTTAGGAAATCAGCCCCAGCATTTT
>TRBD1|TRBJ2-5|NA|TRBV19
CASSHRGRQETQYF
TGTGCCAGTAGTCACAGGGGGCGACAAGAGACCCAGTACTTC
>NA|TRBJ2-3|once|TRBV20-1
CSVANTDTQYF
TGCAGTGTAGCGAACACAGATACGCAGTATTTT
>NA|TRBJ1-2|NA|TRBV10-3
CAISESVRTNYGYTF
TGTGCCATCAGTGAGTCGGTCAGAACTAACTATGGCTACACCTTC
>NA|TRBJ1-2|NA|TRBV7-6
CASRSTGRDLYGYTF
TGTGCCAGCCGATCCACCGGACGGGACTTATATGGCTACACCTTC
>NA|TRBJ1-4|NA|TRBV5-6
CASSLAGASEKLFF
TGTGCCAGCAGCTTGGCAGGGGCGAGTGAAAAACTGTTTTTT
>NA|TRBJ2-1|NA|TRBV19
CASRAGIISYNEQFF
TGTGCCAGTAGGGCGGGAATTATCTCCTACAATGAGCAGTTCTTC
>NA|TRBJ2-2|few|TRBV27
CASSGEIAFTGELFF
TGTGCCAGCAGTGGAGAGATTGCGTTCACCGGGGAGCTGTTTTTT
>TRBD1|TRBJ2-5|NA|TRBV18
CASSGPGQKETQYF
TGTGCCAGCTCAGGGCCGGGACAGAAAGAGACCCAGTACTTC
>NA|TRBJ2-1|NA|TRBV7-2
CASSLAVSYNEQFF
TGTGCCAGCAGCTTAGCAGTGAGTTACAATGAGCAGTTCTTC
>NA|TRBJ2-1|NA|TRBV5-1
CASSPTRGLREQFF
TGCGCCAGCAGCCCCACAAGGGGACTTCGTGAGCAGTTCTTC
>TRBD1|TRBJ2-1|few|TRBV5-1
CASSFRQGSNEQFF
TGCGCCAGCAGCTTCAGACAGGGATCGAATGAGCAGTTCTTC
>TRBD1|TRBJ2-7|NA|TRBV4-1
CASSQGQGAYEQYF
TGCGCCAGCAGCCAAGGTCAGGGGGCATACGAGCAGTACTTC
>TRBD2|TRBJ2-5|NA|TRBV5-1
CASSRRGAGGPGETQYF
TGCGCCAGCAGCCGACGGGGAGCGGGAGGGCCGGGGGAGACCCAGTACTTC
>TRBD1|TRBJ2-7|NA|TRBV10-1
CASTTGNSYEQYF
TGCGCCAGCACGACAGGGAACTCCTACGAGCAGTACTTC
>NA|TRBJ2-3|NA|TRBV10-3
CAIWTASGTDTQYF
TGTGCCATCTGGACCGCTAGCGGCACAGATACGCAGTATTTT
>TRBD2|TRBJ2-7|NA|TRBV27
CASSLEGGRDHEQYF
TGTGCCAGCAGTTTAGAGGGCGGGAGGGACCACGAGCAGTACTTC
>NA|TRBJ2-7|NA|TRBV10-3
CAISDLVSPYEQYF
TGTGCCATCAGTGATTTAGTTAGCCCCTACGAGCAGTACTTC
>NA|TRBJ1-2|NA|TRBV6-1
CASSEYEHRGYTF
TGTGCCAGCAGTGAATACGAACACCGAGGCTACACCTTC
>NA|TRBJ2-1|NA|TRBV28
CASGNNEQFF
TGTGCCAGCGGCAACAATGAGCAGTTCTTC
>NA|TRBJ2-2|NA|TRBV27
CASSRSPGQNTGELFF
TGTGCCAGCAGTCGGTCACCGGGACAGAACACCGGGGAGCTGTTTTTT
>TRBD1|TRBJ2-7|NA|TRBV28
CASSLLTGTGSYEQYF
TGTGCCAGCAGTTTATTGACAGGGACCGGTTCCTACGAGCAGTACTTC
>NA|TRBJ1-1|few|TRBV14
CASSQDLGVVNTEAFF
TGTGCCAGCAGCCAAGATCTTGGAGTGGTAAACACTGAAGCTTTCTTT
>NA|TRBJ2-7|few|TRBV27
CASSLMRGEQYF
TGTGCCAGCAGTCTAATGCGGGGAGAGCAGTACTTC
>NA|TRBJ2-7|NA|TRBV4-2
CASSQDSYGSEQYF
TGTGCCAGCAGCCAAGATTCTTATGGGAGCGAGCAGTACTTC
>NA|TRBJ1-1|once|TRBV21-1
CASSTPAWGGGIDTEAFF
NA
>TRBD2|TRBJ2-7|NA|TRBV7-2
CASSWRGRGYEQYF
TGTGCCAGCAGTTGGCGCGGGAGAGGGTACGAGCAGTACTTC
>NA|TRBJ1-5|NA|TRBV15
CATSRDLGLRQPQHF
TGTGCCACCAGCAGAGATTTGGGGCTACGGCAGCCCCAGCATTTT
>NA|TRBJ1-5|NA|TRBV18
CASSLGLNQPQHF
TGTGCCAGCTCACTAGGACTCAATCAGCCCCAGCATTTT
>TRBD1|TRBJ2-5|once|TRBV28
CASFGQGVETQYF
TGTGCCAGCTTCGGACAGGGGGTAGAGACCCAGTACTTC
>NA|TRBJ1-4|once|TRBV28
CASTGGIGNEKLFF
TGTGCCAGCACGGGGGGAATTGGAAATGAAAAACTGTTTTTT
>TRBD2|TRBJ2-1|NA|TRBV5-1
CASSSTSGRAPSYNEQFF
TGCGCCAGCAGCTCGACTAGCGGGAGGGCCCCCTCCTACAATGAGCAGTTCTTC
>NA|TRBJ2-7|NA|TRBV27
CASSLGDNPYEQYF
TGTGCCAGCAGTTTAGGGGACAACCCCTACGAGCAGTACTTC
>TRBD2|TRBJ2-1|NA|TRBV28
CASSLPLAGGRVGRNEQFF
TGTGCCAGCAGTCTACCATTAGCGGGAGGCAGGGTGGGACGCAATGAGCAGTTCTTC
>TRBD1|TRBJ2-7|NA|TRBV15
CATSRKSTGEHEQYF
TGTGCCACCAGCAGAAAATCGACAGGGGAGCACGAGCAGTACTTC
>NA|TRBJ2-7|NA|TRBV29-1
CSATTGGYEQYF
TGCAGCGCTACGACAGGAGGCTACGAGCAGTACTTC
>NA|TRBJ2-3|NA|TRBV5-1
CASSPAVTTDTQYF
TGCGCCAGCAGCCCTGCAGTCACAACAGATACGCAGTATTTT
>TRBD1|TRBJ1-2|NA|TRBV6-1
CASSGQGPNNYGYTF
TGTGCCAGCAGTGGACAGGGGCCAAATAACTATGGCTACACCTTC
>NA|TRBJ1-5|few|TRBV15
CATSRDRGNQPQHF
TGTGCCACCAGCAGAGACCGGGGCAATCAGCCCCAGCATTTT
>NA|TRBJ2-7|NA|TRBV16
CASSQRVGGSYEQYF
TGTGCCAGCAGCCAACGGGTAGGGGGATCCTACGAGCAGTACTTC
>NA|TRBJ2-1|NA|TRBV15
CATSRVPLNEQFF
TGTGCCACCAGCAGAGTGCCTCTAAATGAGCAGTTCTTC
>NA|TRBJ2-1|NA|TRBV29-1
CSVEERPLDSLDEQFF
TGCAGCGTTGAAGAGAGACCCCTGGACTCCCTGGATGAGCAGTTCTTC
>NA|TRBJ1-1|NA|TRBV4-1
CASSQYRGTEAFF
TGCGCCAGCAGCCAGTACCGGGGCACTGAAGCTTTCTTT
>NA|TRBJ1-2|NA|TRBV5-6
CASSLSAEGYGYTF
TGTGCCAGCAGCTTGTCGGCGGAGGGATATGGCTACACCTTC
>NA|TRBJ2-1|NA|TRBV2
CASSAGYNEQFF
TGTGCCAGCAGCGCGGGGTACAATGAGCAGTTCTTC
>TRBD1|TRBJ2-7|NA|TRBV5-1
CASSFGQGRIEQYF
TGCGCCAGCAGCTTTGGACAGGGGAGGATAGAGCAGTACTTC
>NA|TRBJ2-1|NA|TRBV5-1
CASSPLASDYNEQFF
TGCGCCAGCAGCCCCTTGGCTAGTGATTACAATGAGCAGTTCTTC
>TRBD1|TRBJ1-2|NA|TRBV4-1
CASSPSDRVKIGYTF
TGCGCCAGCAGCCCGTCGGACAGGGTTAAGATTGGCTACACCTTC
>NA|TRBJ2-3|NA|TRBV29-1
CSVARVDTQYF
TGCAGCGTGGCACGGGTCGATACGCAGTATTTT
>NA|TRBJ2-2|once|TRBV19
CASSVEADVSGELFF
TGTGCCAGTAGTGTCGAGGCTGATGTGAGCGGGGAGCTGTTTTTT